This T cell receptor beta chain was obtained from a study of T cell responses to AZD1222 COVID-19 vaccine. V dropped 3 bases and J dropped 4 bases, with 12 bases sitting between them. The length of the CDR3 is 15 residues. Looked up from germline, CDR1 is LGHDT and CDR2 is YNNKEL (reference sequence). Produced via immunoSEQ multiplex PCR; TCRdb's table is partial and in-frame only. The table includes about 97,000 clones, roughly 90% detected once. This clonotype was obtained from an adult in good health. The chain uses TRBV3-1 (or the pseudogene TRBV3-2) and TRBJ2-2; D is possibly TRBD2 (5 bases). The material sequenced was peripheral blood, taken on day 0 of AZD1222 vaccination. The CDR3 here is CASSHEGRGTGELFF. CDR3 coding DNA: TGTGCCAGCAGCCACGAAGGGAGAGGCACCGGGGAGCTGTTTTTT.